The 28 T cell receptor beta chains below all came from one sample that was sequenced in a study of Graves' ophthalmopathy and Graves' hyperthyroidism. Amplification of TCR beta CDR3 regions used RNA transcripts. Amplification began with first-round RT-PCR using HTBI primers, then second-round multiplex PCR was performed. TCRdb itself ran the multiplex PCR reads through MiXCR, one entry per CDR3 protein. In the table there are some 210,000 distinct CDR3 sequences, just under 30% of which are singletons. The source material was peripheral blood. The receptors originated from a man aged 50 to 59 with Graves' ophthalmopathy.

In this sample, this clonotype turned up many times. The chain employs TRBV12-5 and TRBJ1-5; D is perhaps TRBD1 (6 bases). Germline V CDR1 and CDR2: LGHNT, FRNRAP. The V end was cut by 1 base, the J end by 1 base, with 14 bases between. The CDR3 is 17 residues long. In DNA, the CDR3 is TGTGCTAGTGGTTTGGCGTTGTCGGGGACAAGCAATCAGCCCCAGCATTTT. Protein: CASGLALSGTSNQPQHF. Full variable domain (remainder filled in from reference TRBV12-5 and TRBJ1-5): DARVTQTPRHKVTEMGQEVTMRCQPILGHNTVFWYRQTMMQGLELLAYFRNRAPLDDSGMPKDRFSAEMPDATLATLKIQPSEPRDSAVYFCASGLALSGTSNQPQHFGDGTRLSIL.

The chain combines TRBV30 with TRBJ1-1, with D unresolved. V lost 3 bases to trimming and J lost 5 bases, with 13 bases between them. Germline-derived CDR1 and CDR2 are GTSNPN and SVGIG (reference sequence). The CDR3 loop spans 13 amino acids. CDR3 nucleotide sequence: TGTGCCTGGAGACGGGGAGTAGCAACTGAAGCTTTCTTT. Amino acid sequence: CAWRRGVATEAFF.

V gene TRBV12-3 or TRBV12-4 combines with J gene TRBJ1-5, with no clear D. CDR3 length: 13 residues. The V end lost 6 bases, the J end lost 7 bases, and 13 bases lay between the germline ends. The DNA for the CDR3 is TGTGCCAGCAGGCTAAATTCAGGCCAGCCCCAGCATTTT. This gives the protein CASRLNSGQPQHF.

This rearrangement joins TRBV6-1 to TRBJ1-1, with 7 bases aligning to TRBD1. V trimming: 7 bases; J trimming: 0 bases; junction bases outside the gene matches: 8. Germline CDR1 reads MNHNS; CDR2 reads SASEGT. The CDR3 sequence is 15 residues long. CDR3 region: CASTKTGTLNTEAFF. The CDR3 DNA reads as TGTGCCAGCACCAAGACAGGGACACTGAACACTGAAGCTTTCTTT.

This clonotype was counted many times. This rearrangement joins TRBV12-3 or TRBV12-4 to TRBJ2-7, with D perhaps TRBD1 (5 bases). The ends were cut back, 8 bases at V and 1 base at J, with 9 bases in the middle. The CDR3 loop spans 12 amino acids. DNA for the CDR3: TGTGCCAGCGGACATGGGTCCTACGAGCAGTACTTC. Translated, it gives CASGHGSYEQYF.

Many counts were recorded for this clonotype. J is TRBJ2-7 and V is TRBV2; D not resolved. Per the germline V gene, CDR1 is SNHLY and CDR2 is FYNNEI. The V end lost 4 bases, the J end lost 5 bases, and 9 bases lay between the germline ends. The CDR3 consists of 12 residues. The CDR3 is CASSVMGNEQYF. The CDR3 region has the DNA TGTGCCAGCAGTGTTATGGGTAACGAGCAGTACTTC.

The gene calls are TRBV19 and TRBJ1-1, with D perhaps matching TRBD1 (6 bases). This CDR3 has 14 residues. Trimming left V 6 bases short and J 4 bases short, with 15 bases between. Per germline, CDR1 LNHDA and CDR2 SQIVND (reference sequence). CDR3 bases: TGTGCCAGTAGCAACAGGGCCGTACGCACTGAAGCTTTCTTT. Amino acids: CASSNRAVRTEAFF.

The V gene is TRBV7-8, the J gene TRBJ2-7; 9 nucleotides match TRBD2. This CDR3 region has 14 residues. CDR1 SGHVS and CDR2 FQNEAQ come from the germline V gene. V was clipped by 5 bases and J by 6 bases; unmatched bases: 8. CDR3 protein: CASSRSGTSFEQYF. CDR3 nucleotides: TGTGCCAGCAGCCGTTCGGGGACTAGCTTCGAGCAGTACTTC.

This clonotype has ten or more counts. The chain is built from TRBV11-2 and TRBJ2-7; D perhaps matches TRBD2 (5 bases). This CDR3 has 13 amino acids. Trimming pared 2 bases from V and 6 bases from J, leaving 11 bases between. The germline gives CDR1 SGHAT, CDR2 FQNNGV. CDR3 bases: TGTGCCAGCAGCTTACGGAGGAGCTTCGAGCAGTACTTC. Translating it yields CASSLRRSFEQYF.

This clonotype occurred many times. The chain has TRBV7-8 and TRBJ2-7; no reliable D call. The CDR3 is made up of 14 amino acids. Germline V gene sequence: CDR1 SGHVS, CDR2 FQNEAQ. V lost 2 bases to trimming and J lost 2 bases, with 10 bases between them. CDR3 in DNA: TGTGCCAGCAGCTTAAAGGTAGCTACCTACGAGCAGTACTTC. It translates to CASSLKVATYEQYF.

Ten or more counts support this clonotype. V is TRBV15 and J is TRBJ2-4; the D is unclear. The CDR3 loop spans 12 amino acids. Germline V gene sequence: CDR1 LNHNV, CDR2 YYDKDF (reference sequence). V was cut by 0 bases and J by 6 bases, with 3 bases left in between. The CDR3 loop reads CATSREGNIQYF. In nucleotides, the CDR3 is TGTGCCACCAGCAGAGAGGGAAACATTCAGTACTTC.

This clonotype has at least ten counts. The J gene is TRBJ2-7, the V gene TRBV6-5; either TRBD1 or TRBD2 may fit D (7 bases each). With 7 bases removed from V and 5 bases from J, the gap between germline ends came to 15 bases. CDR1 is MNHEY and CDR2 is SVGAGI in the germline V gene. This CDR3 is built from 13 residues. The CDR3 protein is CASKPRGTNEQYF. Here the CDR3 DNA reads TGTGCCAGCAAACCCAGGGGGACTAACGAGCAGTACTTC.

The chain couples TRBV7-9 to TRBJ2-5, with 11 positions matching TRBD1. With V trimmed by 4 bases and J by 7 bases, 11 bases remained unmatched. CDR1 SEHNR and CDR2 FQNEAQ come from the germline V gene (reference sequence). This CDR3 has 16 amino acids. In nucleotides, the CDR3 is TGTGCCAGCAGCTCTGGACAGGGGGCTGGCAGTGGGACCCAGTACTTC. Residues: CASSSGQGAGSGTQYF.

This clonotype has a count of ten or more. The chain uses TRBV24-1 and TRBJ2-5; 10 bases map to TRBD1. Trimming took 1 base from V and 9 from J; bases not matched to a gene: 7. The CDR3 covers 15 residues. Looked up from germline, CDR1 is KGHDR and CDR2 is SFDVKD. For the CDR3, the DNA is TGTGCCACCAGTGATTTCTCCTCCGGGACAGGGGCCCAGTACTTC. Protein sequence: CATSDFSSGTGAQYF.

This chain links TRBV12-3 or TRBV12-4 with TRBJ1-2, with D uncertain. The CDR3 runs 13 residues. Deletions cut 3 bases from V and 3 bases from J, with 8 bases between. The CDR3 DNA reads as TGTGCCAGCAGTTTTCTCCCTGACTATGGCTACACCTTC. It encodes CASSFLPDYGYTF.

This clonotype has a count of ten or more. CDR3 amino acids: CSVRQGGETQYF. The CDR3 DNA reads TGCAGCGTCCGACAGGGCGGAGAGACCCAGTACTTC. The V and J genes are TRBV29-1 and TRBJ2-5, with 7 bases that match TRBD1. V shed 6 bases, J shed 4 bases, and the junction held 5 bases outside the gene matches. In germline, CDR1 is SQVTM, CDR2 ANQGSEA. The CDR3 runs 12 residues.

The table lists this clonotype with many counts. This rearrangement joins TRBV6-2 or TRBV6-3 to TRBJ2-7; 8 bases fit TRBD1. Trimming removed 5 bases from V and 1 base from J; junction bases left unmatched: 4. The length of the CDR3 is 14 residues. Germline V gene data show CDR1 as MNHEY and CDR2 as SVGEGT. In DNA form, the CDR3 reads TGTGCCAGCAGTCAGAGGACAGGGTCCTACGAGCAGTACTTC. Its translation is CASSQRTGSYEQYF.

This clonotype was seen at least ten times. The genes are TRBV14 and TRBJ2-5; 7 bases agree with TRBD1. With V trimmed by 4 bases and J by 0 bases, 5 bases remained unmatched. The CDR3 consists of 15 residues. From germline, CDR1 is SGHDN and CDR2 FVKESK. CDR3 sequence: CASSRFQGDQETQYF. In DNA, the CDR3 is TGTGCCAGCAGCCGATTTCAGGGGGACCAAGAGACCCAGTACTTC.

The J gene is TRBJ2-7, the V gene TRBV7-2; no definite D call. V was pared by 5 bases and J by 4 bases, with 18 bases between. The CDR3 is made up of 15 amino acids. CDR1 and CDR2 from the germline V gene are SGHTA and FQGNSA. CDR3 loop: CASSPTFFSVYEQYF. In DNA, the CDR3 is TGTGCCAGCAGCCCAACCTTTTTTTCGGTTTACGAGCAGTACTTC.

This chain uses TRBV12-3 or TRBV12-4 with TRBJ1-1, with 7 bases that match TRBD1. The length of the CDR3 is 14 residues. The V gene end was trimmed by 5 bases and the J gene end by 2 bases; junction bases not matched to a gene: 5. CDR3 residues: CASSLHRGNTEAFF. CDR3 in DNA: TGTGCCAGCAGTCTACACAGGGGAAACACTGAAGCTTTCTTT.

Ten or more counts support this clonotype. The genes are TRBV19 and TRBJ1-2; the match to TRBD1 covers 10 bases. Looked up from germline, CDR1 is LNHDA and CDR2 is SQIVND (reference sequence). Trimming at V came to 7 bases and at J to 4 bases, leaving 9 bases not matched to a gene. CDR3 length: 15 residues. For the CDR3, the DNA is TGTGCCAGTACCACCGGACAGGGGGTGGGCTATGGCTACACCTTC. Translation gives CASTTGQGVGYGYTF.

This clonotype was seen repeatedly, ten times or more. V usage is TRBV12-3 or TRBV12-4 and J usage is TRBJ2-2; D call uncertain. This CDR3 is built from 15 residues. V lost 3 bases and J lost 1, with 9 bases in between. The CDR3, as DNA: TGTGCCAGCAGTTTCCAGCTTGGGAACACCGGGGAGCTGTTTTTT. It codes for CASSFQLGNTGELFF.

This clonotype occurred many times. The CDR3 is CASRTTGGNQPQHF. In DNA, the CDR3 is TGTGCCAGTAGAACGACAGGGGGCAATCAGCCCCAGCATTTT. The chain couples TRBV19 to TRBJ1-5, with 8 bases that match TRBD1. The CDR3 has 14 residues. V was clipped by 6 bases and J by 2 bases; unmatched bases: 3. The germline gives CDR1 LNHDA, CDR2 SQIVND (reference sequence).

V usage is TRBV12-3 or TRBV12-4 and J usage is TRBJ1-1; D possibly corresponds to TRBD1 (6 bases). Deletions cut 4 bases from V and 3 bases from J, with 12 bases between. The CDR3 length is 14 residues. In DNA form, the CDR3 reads TGTGCCAGCAGTTCACAGGGATCGCACACTGAAGCTTTCTTT. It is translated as CASSSQGSHTEAFF.

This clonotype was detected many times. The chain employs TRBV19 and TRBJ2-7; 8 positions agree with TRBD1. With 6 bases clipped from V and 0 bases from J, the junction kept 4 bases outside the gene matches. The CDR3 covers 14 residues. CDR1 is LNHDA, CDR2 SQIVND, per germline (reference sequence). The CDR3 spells CASRTGGYSYEQYF. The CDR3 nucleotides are TGTGCCAGTAGAACAGGGGGATACTCCTACGAGCAGTACTTC.

As DNA, the CDR3 is TGTGCCAGCAGCCGTTCCTCGACTGAGACCTACGAGCAGTACTTC. This sequence encodes CASSRSSTETYEQYF. V gene TRBV7-2 combines with J gene TRBJ2-7, with D uncertain. V was clipped by 5 bases and J by 2 bases, with 16 bases between them. The CDR3 contains 15 residues. Germline CDR1 and CDR2: SGHTA and FQGNSA.

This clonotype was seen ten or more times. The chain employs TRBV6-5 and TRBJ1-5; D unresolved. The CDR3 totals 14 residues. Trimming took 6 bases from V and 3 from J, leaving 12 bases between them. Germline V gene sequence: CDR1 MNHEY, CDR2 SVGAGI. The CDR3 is CASSPRVSNQPQHF. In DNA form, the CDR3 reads TGTGCCAGCAGCCCACGAGTTTCCAATCAGCCCCAGCATTTT.

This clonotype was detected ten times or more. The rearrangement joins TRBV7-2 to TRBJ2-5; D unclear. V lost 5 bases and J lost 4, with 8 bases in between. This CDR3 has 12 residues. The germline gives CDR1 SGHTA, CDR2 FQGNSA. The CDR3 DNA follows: TGTGCCAGCAGCCCGTCTTCAGAGACCCAGTACTTC. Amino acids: CASSPSSETQYF. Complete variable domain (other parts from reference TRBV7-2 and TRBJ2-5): GAGVSQSPSNKVTEKGKDVELRCDPISGHTALYWYRQSLGQGLEFLIYFQGNSAPDKSGLPSDRFSAERTGGSVSTLTIQRTQQEDSAVYLCASSPSSETQYFGPGTRLLVL.